The entry below gives a single T cell receptor beta chain sequence along with its context. The target antigen is unknown. TCR alpha and TCR beta cDNA libraries carrying sample barcodes and UMIs were produced by 5'RACE using constant-segment primers. TCRdb itself ran the 5' RACE reads through MiXCR, one entry per CDR3 protein. The table lists fewer than 650,000 distinct CDR3 sequences, less than 25% of them singletons. The sample comes from a study of T-cell memory formation after mild COVID-19. In the study overall: In these data, TCR clusters were largely donor specific.

The CDR3 spans 15 residues. Losses at the gene ends were 3 bases for V and 0 bases for J; bases not matched to a gene: 3. Study outcomes and limitations: Mostly located in CM and EM were contracting CD4+ clones, with contracting CD8+ clones located in EMRA. Clones shrinking between day 15 and 85 showed a balanced CD4/CD8 split, and those that grew later tilted toward CD4+.

The sample was PBMCs or a T cell subset sorted from them (not recorded which). The receptor's source is an adult woman who had mild COVID-19 (a few samples of this study predate the infection). Cell type and time point are not known. The chain is built from TRBV12-3 or TRBV12-4 and TRBJ2-5; TRBD2 matches 8 bases. The CDR3 DNA reads as TGTGCCAGCAGTTTTGGCGGGGGGTACCAAGAGACCCAGTACTTC. Translation gives CASSFGGGYQETQYF.